Listed below are T cell receptor beta chains from one sample, sequenced in a study of cytomegalovirus exposure and HLA in healthy donors. TCRdb's copy holds only in-frame clones and misses some; the assay was immunoSEQ multiplex PCR. This repertoire shows 150,000 to 200,000 clones, 77% found once; its top ten account for 1.4%. The material sequenced was PBMCs. These receptors came from a man younger than 30 in good health and CMV-seronegative. Each CDR3 is given with its conserved first and last residue. Fields, in order: D gene, V gene, CDR3 protein. A D gene is named only where the DNA matches it firmly.

d_call: TRBD1; v_call: TRBV7-8; cdr3_aa: CASSPRTGHTGNSPLHF
d_call: -; v_call: TRBV7-6; cdr3_aa: CASSTDRWRLRKPQHF
d_call: -; v_call: TRBV18; cdr3_aa: CASSPQVGLDRLQETQYF
d_call: -; v_call: TRBV5-8; cdr3_aa: CASSLDRMSGYTF
d_call: TRBD1; v_call: TRBV18; cdr3_aa: CASSPRTGRETQYF
d_call: TRBD2; v_call: TRBV4-2; cdr3_aa: CASSQIIIQGEDGTRAYEQYF
d_call: TRBD2; v_call: TRBV4-1; cdr3_aa: CASSQDHPSGGRYEQYF
d_call: -; v_call: TRBV19; cdr3_aa: CASGKEGSYNEQFF
d_call: -; v_call: TRBV29-1; cdr3_aa: CSVLTAGNTIYF
d_call: TRBD2; v_call: TRBV7-2; cdr3_aa: CASSAHTSGNGGWDTQYF
d_call: TRBD2; v_call: TRBV4-3; cdr3_aa: CASSQEAGITYEQYF
d_call: TRBD2; v_call: TRBV6-6; cdr3_aa: CASSKASGLIEQYF
d_call: -; v_call: TRBV7-9; cdr3_aa: CASSARGGLNYGYTF
d_call: -; v_call: TRBV9; cdr3_aa: CASSGGLTNTEAFF
d_call: TRBD1; v_call: TRBV10-3; cdr3_aa: CAISGGQGEETQYF
d_call: -; v_call: TRBV5-1; cdr3_aa: CASSFLAGRAETQYF
d_call: -; v_call: TRBV7-8; cdr3_aa: CASSPLASYGYTF
d_call: -; v_call: TRBV7-6; cdr3_aa: CASSPQEVTYNEQFF
d_call: TRBD2; v_call: TRBV4-2; cdr3_aa: CASSEDPRAGTSVATQYF
d_call: -; v_call: TRBV4-2; cdr3_aa: CASSQESGSSYEQYF
d_call: TRBD2; v_call: TRBV7-9; cdr3_aa: CASTEGEGSREQYF
d_call: TRBD1; v_call: TRBV4-3; cdr3_aa: CASSQDLGQGTDTQYF
d_call: -; v_call: TRBV28; cdr3_aa: CASSLKAQGGREQYF
d_call: TRBD1; v_call: TRBV6-5; cdr3_aa: CASSYGGTGGEAFF
d_call: TRBD2; v_call: TRBV11-2; cdr3_aa: CASSLAGGRREQFF
d_call: TRBD2; v_call: TRBV4-1; cdr3_aa: CASSQVAGGLYYEQYF
d_call: TRBD1; v_call: TRBV6-6; cdr3_aa: CASSTGVGGYTF
d_call: TRBD1; v_call: TRBV2; cdr3_aa: CASSVSTGGTKNIQYF
d_call: TRBD1; v_call: TRBV9; cdr3_aa: CASSVPGTGEYNEQFF
d_call: -; v_call: TRBV5-6; cdr3_aa: CASSLRGGPQHF
d_call: -; v_call: TRBV6-5; cdr3_aa: CASRDSTNYGYTF
d_call: TRBD1; v_call: TRBV19; cdr3_aa: CASRGGGLGNQPQHF
d_call: -; v_call: TRBV28; cdr3_aa: CASSLQGVFYGYTF
d_call: TRBD1; v_call: TRBV30; cdr3_aa: CAWSLRQGSSYGYTF
d_call: -; v_call: TRBV12-5; cdr3_aa: CASGTGTTQILNEKLFF
d_call: -; v_call: TRBV6-5; cdr3_aa: CASSYNRVSGGYTF
d_call: -; v_call: TRBV4-3; cdr3_aa: CASSYIRETVNYGYTF
d_call: TRBD2; v_call: TRBV30; cdr3_aa: CAWSVPSGGMTDTQYF
d_call: TRBD1; v_call: TRBV18; cdr3_aa: CASSPQGQGYEQYF
d_call: TRBD2; v_call: TRBV11-3; cdr3_aa: CASTEGGRAEQYF
d_call: -; v_call: TRBV6-5; cdr3_aa: CASSSFTAGADTQYF
d_call: -; v_call: TRBV29-1; cdr3_aa: CSVEDITGKSSYEQYF
d_call: -; v_call: TRBV29-1; cdr3_aa: CSVSIDFPYEQYF
d_call: -; v_call: TRBV27; cdr3_aa: CASNFQRPTGRDYEQYF
d_call: -; v_call: TRBV7-5; cdr3_aa: CARRDRPYEQYF
d_call: -; v_call: TRBV19; cdr3_aa: CASSRRISGSSGANVLTF
d_call: TRBD1; v_call: TRBV5-4; cdr3_aa: CASSRDDRVWGYTF
d_call: -; v_call: TRBV6-6; cdr3_aa: CASSSPQGMMNTEAFF
d_call: TRBD1; v_call: TRBV25-1; cdr3_aa: CASSDRGQGGYTF
d_call: TRBD2; v_call: TRBV25-1; cdr3_aa: CASSDQRLAGSTGNEQFF
d_call: TRBD1; v_call: TRBV5-1; cdr3_aa: CASSRGQAPAVDTQYF
d_call: TRBD1; v_call: TRBV30; cdr3_aa: CAWSGGTGDEQYF
d_call: TRBD2; v_call: TRBV15; cdr3_aa: CATSGPGTSGAYNEQFF